This entry describes one T cell receptor beta chain. Its antigen is undetermined. This sample was taken from a study of T cells after yellow fever vaccination. Study-level points and caveats: The secondary response peaked faster, at day 5 versus 15, but was weaker. Post-booster samples contained most primary-vaccination clones (approximately 96% CD4, around 88% CD8). Contamination by abundant bulk-population clonotypes could be present in FACS-sorted repertoires.

In TCRdb, the 5' RACE reads were re-called with MiXCR into one record per CDR3 protein. This table holds about 230,000 distinct CDR3 sequences, 6.7% found once. This CDR3 spans 13 amino acids. CDR1 is KGHSH and CDR2 is LQKENI in the germline V gene. Trimming shortened V by 3 bases and J by 4 bases, and 7 bases separated the two germline ends. The clonotype originates from a man aged 25-40 years who received the YFV17D yellow fever vaccine. The source was CD4+ T cells sorted from PBMCs, collected on the day of the yellow fever booster vaccination. The chain has TRBV18 and TRBJ2-1, with D uncertain. CDR3 nucleotides: TGTGCCAGCTCACCGAACCAGTACAATGAGCAGTTCTTC. Translated, it gives CASSPNQYNEQFF.